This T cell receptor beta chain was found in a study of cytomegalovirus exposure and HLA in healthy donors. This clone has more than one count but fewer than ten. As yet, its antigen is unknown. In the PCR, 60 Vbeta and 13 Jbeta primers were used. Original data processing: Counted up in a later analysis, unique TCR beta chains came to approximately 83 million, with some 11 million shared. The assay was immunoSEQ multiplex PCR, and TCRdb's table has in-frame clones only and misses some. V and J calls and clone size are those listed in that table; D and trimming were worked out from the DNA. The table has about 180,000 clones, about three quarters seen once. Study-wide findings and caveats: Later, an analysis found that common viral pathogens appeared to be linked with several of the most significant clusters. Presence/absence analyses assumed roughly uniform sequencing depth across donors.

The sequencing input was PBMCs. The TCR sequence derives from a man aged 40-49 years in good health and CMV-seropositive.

The DNA of the CDR3 is TGTGCCAGCAGGGACAGGTCGAATGAAAAACTGTTTTTT. Protein: CASRDRSNEKLFF. The chain employs TRBV28 and TRBJ1-4, with 7 bases lining up with TRBD1. The V gene's germline CDR1 is MDHEN and CDR2 SYDVKM. J gave up 5 bases and V 6 bases, and 3 bases lay outside the gene matches. The CDR3 has 13 residues.